These 23 T cell receptor beta chains originate from one sample sequenced in a study of blood T cell repertoires in COVID-19 (dated by TCRdb to the early 2020s). The library came from the immunoSEQ multiplex PCR assay. Held by TCRdb, this immuneACCESS table contains in-frame sequences only and omits some clones. Under half of the omission traces to an unresolved V gene where checked; the cause of the rest is unknown. This sample has over 60,000 clones in its table, and around three quarters of those were observed once. The top ten constitute around 9.7% of the sample. Sequencing was done on a sample of peripheral blood. These receptor sequences come from a human donor in a cohort sampled during active COVID-19.

The V and J genes are TRBV5-1 and TRBJ2-7; 9 bases map to TRBD1. The CDR3 sequence is 14 residues long. The germline V gene encodes CDR1 SGHRS and CDR2 YFSETQ. V dropped 4 bases and J dropped 5; count of bases not matched to a gene: 7. Here the CDR3 reads CASSGGQGTNEQYF. CDR3 sequence (DNA): TGCGCCAGCAGCGGGGGACAGGGAACCAACGAGCAGTACTTC.

The chain employs TRBV19 and TRBJ2-7; 7 bases fit TRBD2. The V gene end was trimmed by 6 bases and the J gene end by 6 bases; junction bases not matched to a gene: 8. The CDR3 contains 13 residues. Germline V CDR1 and CDR2: LNHDA, SQIVND (reference sequence). In DNA form, the CDR3 reads TGTGCCAGTAGCGTAACAGCGGGGACCGAGCAGTACTTC. Translating it yields CASSVTAGTEQYF.

This rearrangement joins TRBV19 to TRBJ1-2, with D perhaps matching TRBD1 (6 bases). Trimming took 5 bases from V and 6 from J, leaving 22 bases between them. Per germline, CDR1 LNHDA and CDR2 SQIVND (reference sequence). The CDR3 sequence is 16 residues long. CDR3 DNA sequence: TGTGCCAGTAGTCCCTCCGGGACAAACAGTCCCCATGGCTACACCTTC. Amino acid sequence: CASSPSGTNSPHGYTF.

The chain employs TRBV10-1 and TRBJ1-5; tentatively, D is TRBD1 (5 bases). The CDR3 loop spans 13 amino acids. The V and J ends lost 2 bases and 7 bases respectively, with 9 bases between them. Germline assignment: CDR1 WNHNN and CDR2 SYGVQD (reference sequence). The CDR3: CASSENQGQPQHF. The DNA of the CDR3 is TGCGCCAGCAGTGAGAACCAGGGCCAGCCCCAGCATTTT.

This clone was found once. The chain carries TRBV7-2 and TRBJ2-3; TRBD2 matches 7 bases. V lost 2 bases, J lost 4 bases, and 6 bases stayed unmatched. The CDR3 sequence is 15 residues long. Germline V gene lookup returns CDR1 SGHTA and CDR2 FQGNSA. CDR3 coding DNA: TGTGCCAGCAGCTTATGGGGGAGGGCCGCAGATACGCAGTATTTT. Translation gives CASSLWGRAADTQYF.

This chain connects TRBV10-3 to TRBJ2-2, with TRBD1 matching over 11 bases. Per the germline V gene, CDR1 is ENHRY and CDR2 is SYGVKD. J lost 4 bases, V lost 8 bases, and 3 bases had no gene match. The CDR3 runs to 14 residues. CDR3 amino acids: CAIGGQGGTGELFF. The CDR3 DNA reads TGTGCCATCGGGGGACAGGGGGGCACCGGGGAGCTGTTTTTT.

The chain recombines TRBV6-5 with TRBJ2-7; 11 bases agree with TRBD2. V shed 6 bases, J shed 2 bases, and the junction held 3 bases outside the gene matches. Germline-derived CDR1 and CDR2 are MNHEY and SVGAGI. The CDR3 is made up of 14 amino acids. This CDR3 is CASRRLAGTYEQYF. In nucleotides, the CDR3 is TGTGCCAGCAGACGACTAGCGGGAACCTACGAGCAGTACTTC.

This clone has a handful of counts. The rearrangement links TRBV11-2 to TRBJ1-6; no clear D gene. The CDR3 spans 13 residues. Germline V gene data show CDR1 as SGHAT and CDR2 as FQNNGV. V lost 1 base and J 7 bases, leaving 5 bases between the germline ends. The CDR3 is CASSLAQNSPLHF. CDR3 coding DNA: TGTGCCAGCAGCTTAGCGCAGAATTCACCCCTCCACTTT.

The gene calls are TRBV5-6 and TRBJ1-6; no reliable D call. The CDR3 contains 18 residues. The ends were cut back, 4 bases at V and 4 bases at J, with 21 bases in the middle. Germline V gene sequence: CDR1 SGHDT, CDR2 YYEEEE. The CDR3 spells CASSPPGRLAGYNSPLHF. The DNA of the CDR3 is TGTGCCAGCAGCCCGCCCGGTCGGTTGGCGGGTTATAATTCACCCCTCCACTTT. Using reference TRBV5-6 and TRBJ1-6 for the parts outside the CDR3, the full variable domain is DAGVTQSPTHLIKTRGQQVTLRCSPKSGHDTVSWYQQALGQGPQFIFQYYEEEERQRGNFPDRFSGHQFPNYSSELNVNALLLGDSALYLCASSPPGRLAGYNSPLHFGNGTRLTVT.

This sequence joins TRBV12-3 or TRBV12-4 and TRBJ2-3; D is unresolved. The CDR3 contains 12 residues. Trimming pared 6 bases from V and 4 bases from J, leaving 8 bases between. DNA of the CDR3: TGTGCCAGCAGCCCACAGTCAGATACGCAGTATTTT. It specifies CASSPQSDTQYF.

This sequence joins TRBV27 and TRBJ1-5; possible D gene TRBD1, 5 bases. CDR3 length: 15 residues. V lost 2 bases to trimming and J lost 1 base, with 9 bases between them. Germline-derived CDR1 and CDR2 are MNHEY and SMNVEV (reference sequence). The DNA of the CDR3 is TGTGCCAGCAGTTTAGGGGGGGTAAGCAATCAGCCCCAGCATTTT. Translating it yields CASSLGGVSNQPQHF.

The rearrangement uses TRBV19 and TRBJ2-3; 7 bases agree with TRBD1. The CDR3 spans 15 residues. With V trimmed by 6 bases and J by 5 bases, 11 bases remained unmatched. The germline V gene encodes CDR1 LNHDA and CDR2 SQIVND (reference sequence). CDR3 residues: CASSPPSRTGDTQYF. The CDR3 nucleotides read TGTGCCAGTAGCCCCCCCAGCAGGACAGGAGATACGCAGTATTTT.

This chain uses TRBV7-2 with TRBJ1-2, with D possibly matching TRBD1 (6 bases). The CDR3 contains 15 residues. V was trimmed by 1 base and J by 0 bases, leaving 9 bases between them. Germline CDR1 is SGHTA and CDR2 is FQGNSA. CDR3 amino acids: CASSLGQGTNYGYTF. Here the CDR3 DNA reads TGTGCCAGCAGCTTAGGCCAGGGGACTAACTATGGCTACACCTTC.

This clone was seen a single time. This chain joins TRBV6-2 or TRBV6-3 and TRBJ2-1, with TRBD1 as a possible D gene (6 bases). CDR1 is MNHEY and CDR2 is SVGEGT in the germline V gene. Trimming stripped 4 bases from V and 7 bases from J, with 23 bases between. CDR3 length: 17 residues. CDR3 sequence (DNA): TGTGCCAGCAGTTCATCTCTTAGCAGGGGTAGTAGTAATGAGCAGTTCTTC. Residues: CASSSSLSRGSSNEQFF.

The V call is TRBV9, the J call TRBJ2-1; D might be TRBD2 (6 bases). Trimming shortened V by 0 bases and J by 1 base, and 17 bases separated the two germline ends. CDR1 and CDR2 (germline): SGDLS, YYNGEE. The CDR3 has 18 amino acids. CDR3 sequence (DNA): TGTGCCAGCAGCGTAGCTACGAGCGGGCAATTTTCCTACAATGAGCAGTTCTTC. Protein sequence: CASSVATSGQFSYNEQFF.

Only one count was recorded for this clone. The rearrangement joins TRBV7-2 to TRBJ2-7; 7 nucleotides line up with TRBD2. After removal of 5 bases from V and 2 bases from J, the junction contained 12 bases not matched to a gene. Germline V CDR1 and CDR2: SGHTA, FQGNSA. CDR3 size: 16 residues. The CDR3 DNA sequence: TGTGCCAGCAGCCTGAGCGGGGCCACCTCGGCCTACGAGCAGTACTTC. Its protein product is CASSLSGATSAYEQYF.

The rearrangement joins TRBV7-2 to TRBJ2-7; D may be TRBD1 (5 bases). The CDR3 extends over 15 amino acids. Germline assignment: CDR1 SGHTA and CDR2 FQGNSA. With 1 base removed from V and 0 bases from J, the gap between germline ends came to 10 bases. The CDR3 region is CASSLGGGSSYEQYF. The CDR3 coding sequence is TGTGCCAGCAGCTTAGGGGGCGGTTCCTCCTACGAGCAGTACTTC.

The chain joins TRBV24-1 to TRBJ1-2; D gene unclear. The CDR3 extends over 12 amino acids. Per germline, CDR1 KGHDR and CDR2 SFDVKD. The V end lost 7 bases, the J end lost 3 bases, and 8 bases lay between the germline ends. The CDR3 here is CATSDNYYGYTF. CDR3 nucleotide sequence: TGTGCCACCAGCGACAACTACTATGGCTACACCTTC.

Concerning this clone: The same CDR3 also results from other DNA sequences found in this sample. This chain links TRBV5-1 with TRBJ1-3; 7 bases are a match to TRBD1. J was trimmed by 4 bases and V by 0 bases; bases with no gene match: 4. The length of the CDR3 is 15 residues. Germline loops: CDR1 SGHRS, CDR2 YFSETQ. The CDR3 loop is CASSLDRGSGNTIYF. Here the CDR3 DNA reads TGCGCCAGCAGCTTGGACAGGGGATCCGGAAACACCATATATTTT.

V usage is TRBV24-1 and J usage is TRBJ1-1; TRBD1 might be the D (5 bases). Germline CDR1 KGHDR, CDR2 SFDVKD. There are 14 residues in the CDR3. V was shortened by 6 bases and J by 0 bases, with 10 bases between the two germline ends. The CDR3 region is CATSSGGVNTEAFF. For the CDR3, the DNA is TGTGCCACCAGTTCTGGGGGGGTGAACACTGAAGCTTTCTTT.

The V gene is TRBV19, the J gene TRBJ2-3; possible D gene TRBD2, 5 bases. Between the trimmed V and J ends, which lost 10 bases and 4 bases, there was a span of 18 bases. CDR1 is LNHDA, CDR2 SQIVND, per germline (reference sequence). CDR3 size: 14 residues. As DNA, the CDR3 is TGTGCCACCACCCGGGGAGAGGTGGCAGATACGCAGTATTTT. Translating it yields CATTRGEVADTQYF. The variable domain in full, completed from reference TRBV19 and TRBJ2-3, reads DGGITQSPKYLFRKEGQNVTLSCEQNLNHDAMYWYRQDPGQGLRLIYYSQIVNDFQKGDIAEGYSVSREKKESFPLTVTSAQKNPTAFYLCATTRGEVADTQYFGPGTRLTVL.

The chain carries TRBV28 and TRBJ1-6; D perhaps matches TRBD1 (5 bases). The germline V gene encodes CDR1 MDHEN and CDR2 SYDVKM. The CDR3 sequence is 17 residues long. The V gene lost 3 bases and the J gene lost 0 bases, with 12 bases spanning the gap. CDR3 nucleotides: TGTGCCAGCAGTTTGGCAGGGTGGAGCTCCTATAATTCACCCCTCCACTTT. Translation: CASSLAGWSSYNSPLHF.

The chain carries TRBV7-2 and TRBJ1-1; the D is unclear. Germline V gives CDR1 SGHTA, CDR2 FQGNSA. The V and J ends lost 1 base and 1 base respectively, with 16 bases between them. The CDR3 extends over 17 amino acids. CDR3 region: CASSLVGSPLTNTEAFF. In nucleotides, the CDR3 is TGTGCCAGCAGCTTAGTGGGCAGCCCCTTAACGAACACTGAAGCTTTCTTT.